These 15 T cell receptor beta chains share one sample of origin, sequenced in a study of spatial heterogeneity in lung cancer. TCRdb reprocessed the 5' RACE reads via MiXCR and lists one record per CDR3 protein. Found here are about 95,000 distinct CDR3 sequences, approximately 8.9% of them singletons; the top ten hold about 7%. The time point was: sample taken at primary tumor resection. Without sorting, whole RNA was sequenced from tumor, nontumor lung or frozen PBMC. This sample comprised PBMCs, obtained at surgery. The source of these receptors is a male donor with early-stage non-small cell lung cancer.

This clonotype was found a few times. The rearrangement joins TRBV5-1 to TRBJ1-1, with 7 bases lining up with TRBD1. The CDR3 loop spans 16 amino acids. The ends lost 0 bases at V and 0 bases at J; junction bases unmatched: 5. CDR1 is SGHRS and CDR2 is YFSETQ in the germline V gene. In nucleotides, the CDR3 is TGCGCCAGCAGCTTGGGACAGGGTTACATGAACACTGAAGCTTTCTTT. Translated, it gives CASSLGQGYMNTEAFF.

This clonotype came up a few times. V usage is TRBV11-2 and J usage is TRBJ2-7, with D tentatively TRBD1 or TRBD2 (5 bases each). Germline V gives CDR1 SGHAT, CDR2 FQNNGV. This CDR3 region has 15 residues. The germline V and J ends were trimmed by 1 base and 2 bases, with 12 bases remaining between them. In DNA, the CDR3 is TGTGCCAGCAGCTTAGTGTCCGGGGCAGCCTACGAGCAGTACTTC. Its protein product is CASSLVSGAAYEQYF.

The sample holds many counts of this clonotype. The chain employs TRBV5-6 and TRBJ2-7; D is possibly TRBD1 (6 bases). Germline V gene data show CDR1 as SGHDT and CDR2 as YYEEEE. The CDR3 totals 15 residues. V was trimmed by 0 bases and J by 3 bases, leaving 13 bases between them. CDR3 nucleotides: TGTGCCAGCAGCTTGGGCTTTGGACAGATCTACGAGCAGTACTTC. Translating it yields CASSLGFGQIYEQYF.

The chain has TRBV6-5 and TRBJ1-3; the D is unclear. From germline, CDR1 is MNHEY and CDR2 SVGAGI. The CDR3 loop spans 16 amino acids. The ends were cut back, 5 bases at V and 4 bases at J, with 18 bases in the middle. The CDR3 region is CASSPQQLLTGNTIYF. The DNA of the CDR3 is TGTGCCAGCAGTCCACAACAGCTCCTTACAGGAAACACCATATATTTT.

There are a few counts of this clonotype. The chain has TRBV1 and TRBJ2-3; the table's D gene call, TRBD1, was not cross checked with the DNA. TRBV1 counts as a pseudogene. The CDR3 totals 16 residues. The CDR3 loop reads CTSSQFGAPPPDTQYF. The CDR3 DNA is TGCACCAGCAGCCAATTCGGGGCTCCGCCCCCAGATACGCAGTATTTT.

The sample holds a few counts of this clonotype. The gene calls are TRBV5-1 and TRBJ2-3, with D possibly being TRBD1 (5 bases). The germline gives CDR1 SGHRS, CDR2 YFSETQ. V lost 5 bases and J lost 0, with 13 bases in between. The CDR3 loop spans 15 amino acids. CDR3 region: CASSYSGKSTDTQYF. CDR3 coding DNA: TGCGCCAGCAGTTACTCAGGGAAAAGCACAGATACGCAGTATTTT.

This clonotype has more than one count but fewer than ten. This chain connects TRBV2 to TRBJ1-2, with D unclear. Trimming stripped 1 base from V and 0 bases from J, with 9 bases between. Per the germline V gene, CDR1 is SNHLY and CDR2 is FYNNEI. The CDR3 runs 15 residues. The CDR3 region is CASSEGRVANYGYTF. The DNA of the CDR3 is TGTGCCAGCAGTGAAGGGAGAGTTGCTAACTATGGCTACACCTTC.

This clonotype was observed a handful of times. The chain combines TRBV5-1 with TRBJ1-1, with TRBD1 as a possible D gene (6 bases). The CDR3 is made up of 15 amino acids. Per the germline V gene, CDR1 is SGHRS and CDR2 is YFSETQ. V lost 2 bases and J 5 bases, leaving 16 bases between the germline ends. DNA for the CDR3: TGCGCCAGCAGCTTACCCGGGGGGCGAGATACTGAAGCTTTCTTT. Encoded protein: CASSLPGGRDTEAFF.

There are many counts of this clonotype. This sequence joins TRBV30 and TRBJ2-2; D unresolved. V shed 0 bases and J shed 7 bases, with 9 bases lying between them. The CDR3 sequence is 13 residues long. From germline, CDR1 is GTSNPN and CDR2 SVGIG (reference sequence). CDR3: CAWSVSVGGELFF. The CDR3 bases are TGTGCCTGGAGTGTGTCGGTCGGCGGGGAGCTGTTTTTT.

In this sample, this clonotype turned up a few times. The CDR3 nucleotides read TGTGCCAGCAGCCCAACGGTTAACTATGGCTACACCTTC. Residues: CASSPTVNYGYTF. The V call is TRBV7-6, the J call TRBJ1-2; no clear D gene. This CDR3 is 13 amino acids long. V lost 5 bases, J lost 1 base, and 8 bases lay in between. Per germline, CDR1 SGHVS and CDR2 FNYEAQ. Full variable domain (missing parts from reference TRBV7-6 and TRBJ1-2): GAGVSQSPRYKVTKRGQDVALRCDPISGHVSLYWYRQALGQGPEFLTYFNYEAQQDKSGLPNDRFSAERPEGSISTLTIQRTEQRDSAMYRCASSPTVNYGYTFGSGTRLTVV.

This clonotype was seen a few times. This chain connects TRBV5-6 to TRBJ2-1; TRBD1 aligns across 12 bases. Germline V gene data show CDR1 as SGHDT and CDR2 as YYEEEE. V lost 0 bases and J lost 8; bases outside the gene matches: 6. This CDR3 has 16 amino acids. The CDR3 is CASSLAGTGGVDEQFF. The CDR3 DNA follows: TGTGCCAGCAGCTTGGCCGGGACAGGGGGCGTTGATGAGCAGTTCTTC.

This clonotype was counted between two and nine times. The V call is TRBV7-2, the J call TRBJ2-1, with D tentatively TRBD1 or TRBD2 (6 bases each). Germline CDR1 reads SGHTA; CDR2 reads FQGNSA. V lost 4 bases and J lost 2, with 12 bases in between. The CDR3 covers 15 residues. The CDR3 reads CASSSGGPTYNEQFF. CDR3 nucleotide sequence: TGTGCCAGCAGCTCTGGGGGGCCCACCTACAATGAGCAGTTCTTC.

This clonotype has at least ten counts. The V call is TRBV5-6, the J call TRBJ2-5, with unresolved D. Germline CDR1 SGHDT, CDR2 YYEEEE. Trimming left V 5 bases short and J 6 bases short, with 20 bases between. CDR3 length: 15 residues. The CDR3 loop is CASSRLLDPAKTQYF. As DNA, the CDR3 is TGTGCCAGCAGTCGCCTTTTAGACCCCGCCAAGACCCAGTACTTC. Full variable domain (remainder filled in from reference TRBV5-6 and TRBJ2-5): DAGVTQSPTHLIKTRGQQVTLRCSPKSGHDTVSWYQQALGQGPQFIFQYYEEEERQRGNFPDRFSGHQFPNYSSELNVNALLLGDSALYLCASSRLLDPAKTQYFGPGTRLLVL.

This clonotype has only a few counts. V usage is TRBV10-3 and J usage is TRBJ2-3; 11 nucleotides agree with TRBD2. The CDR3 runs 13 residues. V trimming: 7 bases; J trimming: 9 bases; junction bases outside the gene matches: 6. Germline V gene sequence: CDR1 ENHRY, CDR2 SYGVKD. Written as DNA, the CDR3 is TGTGCCATCATCCGACTAGCGGGAATAACGCAGTATTTT. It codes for CAIIRLAGITQYF.

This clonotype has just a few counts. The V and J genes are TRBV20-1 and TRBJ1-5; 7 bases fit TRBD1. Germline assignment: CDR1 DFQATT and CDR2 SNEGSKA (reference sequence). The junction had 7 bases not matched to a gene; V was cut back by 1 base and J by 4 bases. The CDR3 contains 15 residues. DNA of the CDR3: TGCAGTGCTAGAGGCCGATCGACAGGGAATCAGCCCCAGCATTTT. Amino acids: CSARGRSTGNQPQHF.